This is a list of T cell receptor beta chains from one sample in a study of spatial heterogeneity in lung cancer. TCRdb reanalysed the 5' RACE reads using MiXCR and keeps one entry per CDR3 protein. The data contain around 23,000 distinct CDR3 sequences, about 3.5% of them seen just once; the ten biggest clones take up less than 35%. The material sequenced was PBMCs, taken at surgery. These receptors were collected from a female donor with early-stage non-small cell lung cancer. CDR3s include the opening cysteine and the closing phenylalanine or tryptophan. The D gene is left open where the match is weak. Clone size is given as once, few or many counts, or a class when the clone is expanded.

v_gene	d_gene	abundance	j_gene	CDR3aa	CDR3nt
TRBV7-2	TRBD1	many	TRBJ2-5	CASTWGTGGRETQYF	TGTGCCAGCACTTGGGGGACAGGGGGTCGAGAGACCCAGTACTTC
TRBV7-3	NA	many	TRBJ2-7	CASSLTGGDEQYF	TGTGCCAGCAGCTTAACAGGAGGGGACGAGCAGTACTTC
TRBV2	TRBD2	many	TRBJ2-2	CASSAGLAANTGELFF	TGTGCCAGCAGTGCTGGACTAGCAGCGAACACCGGGGAGCTGTTTTTT
TRBV28	TRBD1	many	TRBJ2-5	CASSTTGKETQYF	TGTGCCAGCAGTACGACAGGGAAAGAGACCCAGTACTTC
TRBV20-1	NA	many	TRBJ2-3	CSARIPQQNTDTQYF	TGCAGTGCTAGAATTCCACAGCAGAACACAGATACGCAGTATTTT
TRBV12-3/TRBV12-4	NA	many	TRBJ1-2	CASSPTGRTNYGYTF	TGTGCCAGCAGCCCGACCGGACGTACTAACTATGGCTACACCTTC
TRBV5-4	NA	many	TRBJ2-2	CASRDRRNTGELFF	TGTGCCAGCAGAGACAGGCGGAACACCGGGGAGCTGTTTTTT
TRBV29-1	TRBD1	many	TRBJ1-1	CSGGAGGSFEAFF	TGCAGCGGTGGGGCAGGGGGCAGTTTTGAAGCTTTCTTT
TRBV6-5	TRBD2	many	TRBJ2-3	CASSLSGRGGNTDTQYF	TGTGCCAGCAGTCTTAGCGGGAGGGGGGGGAACACAGATACGCAGTATTTT
TRBV7-3	NA	few	TRBJ2-7	CASSLSSYEQYF	TGTGCCAGCAGCTTGAGCTCCTACGAGCAGTACTTC
TRBV20-1	NA	many	TRBJ2-2	CSARNWGLGGENTGELFF	TGCAGTGCTAGAAATTGGGGACTAGGGGGCGAGAACACCGGGGAGCTGTTTTTT
TRBV12-3/TRBV12-4	NA	many	TRBJ2-7	CASSFQGPYEQYF	TGTGCCAGCAGTTTTCAGGGCCCCTACGAGCAGTACTTC
TRBV20-1	TRBD1	many	TRBJ2-7	CSARGTGSGHEQYF	TGCAGTGCTAGGGGGACAGGAAGTGGGCACGAGCAGTACTTC
TRBV5-1	NA	many	TRBJ2-3	CASSLREASPDTQYF	TGCGCCAGCAGCTTGCGCGAGGCCAGTCCAGATACGCAGTATTTT
TRBV21-1	NA	many	TRBJ1-2	CASSKVARNYGYTF	TGTGCCAGCAGCAAAGTAGCCAGGAACTATGGCTACACCTTC
TRBV2	NA	many	TRBJ1-2	CASSDRQGIFAYGYTF	TGTGCCAGCAGTGATCGGCAGGGGATTTTCGCCTATGGCTACACCTTC